This T cell receptor beta chain was sequenced for a study of shared clonotypes between healthy human individuals. Whole-study results and caveats: Even with large depth, rarefaction showed that sorted-subset sequencing was incomplete.

Produced via immunoSEQ multiplex PCR; TCRdb's table is partial and in-frame only. The table lists 2 million to 2.5 million clones, 92% of them singletons. Of note for this clone: Its target is unknown.

Germline V gene lookup returns CDR1 SQVTM and CDR2 ANQGSEA. The length of the CDR3 is 14 residues. Trimming took 5 bases from V and 4 from J, leaving 15 bases between them. The TCR was taken from a man aged 18 to 30 in good health. Some clones in this sample may be carry-over from other donors' samples. The V gene is TRBV29-1, the J gene TRBJ2-1; the D is unclear. The material sequenced was naive CD4+ T cells from PBMCs. The subset here: CD45RA+ positively selected. In DNA, the CDR3 is TGCAGCGTTAGCCCCTTTGGCGTTTACAATGAGCAGTTCTTC. It specifies CSVSPFGVYNEQFF.